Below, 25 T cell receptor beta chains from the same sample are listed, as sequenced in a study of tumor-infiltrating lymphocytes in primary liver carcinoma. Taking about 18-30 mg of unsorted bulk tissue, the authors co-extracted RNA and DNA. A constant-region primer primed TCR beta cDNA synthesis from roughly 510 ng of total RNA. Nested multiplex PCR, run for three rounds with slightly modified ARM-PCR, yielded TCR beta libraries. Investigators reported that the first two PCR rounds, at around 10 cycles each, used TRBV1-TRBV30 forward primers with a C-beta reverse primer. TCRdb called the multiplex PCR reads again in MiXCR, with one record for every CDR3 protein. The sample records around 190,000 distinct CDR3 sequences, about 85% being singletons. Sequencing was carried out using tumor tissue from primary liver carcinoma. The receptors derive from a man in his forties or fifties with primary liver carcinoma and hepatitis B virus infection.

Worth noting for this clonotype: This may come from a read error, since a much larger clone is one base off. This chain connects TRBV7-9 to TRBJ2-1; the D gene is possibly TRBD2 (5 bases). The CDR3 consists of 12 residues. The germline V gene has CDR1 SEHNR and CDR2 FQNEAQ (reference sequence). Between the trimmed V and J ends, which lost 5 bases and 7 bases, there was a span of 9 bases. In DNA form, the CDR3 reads TGTGCCAGCAGCCCCCGGGAAAATGAGCAGTTCTTC. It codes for CASSPRENEQFF.

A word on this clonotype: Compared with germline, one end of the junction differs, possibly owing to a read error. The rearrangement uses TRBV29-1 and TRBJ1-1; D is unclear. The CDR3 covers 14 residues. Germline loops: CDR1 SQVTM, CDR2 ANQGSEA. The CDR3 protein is CSVTWDAMNTESFF. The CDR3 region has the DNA TGCAGCGTGACATGGGATGCAATGAACACTGAATCTTTCTTT.

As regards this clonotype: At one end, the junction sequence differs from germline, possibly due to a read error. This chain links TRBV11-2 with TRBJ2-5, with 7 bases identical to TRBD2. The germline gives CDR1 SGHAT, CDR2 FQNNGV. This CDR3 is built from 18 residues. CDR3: CSSSPSSIEGTGRETQYF. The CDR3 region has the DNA TGTTCCAGCAGCCCTAGCTCAATCGAGGGTACTGGGCGGGAGACCCAGTATTTC.

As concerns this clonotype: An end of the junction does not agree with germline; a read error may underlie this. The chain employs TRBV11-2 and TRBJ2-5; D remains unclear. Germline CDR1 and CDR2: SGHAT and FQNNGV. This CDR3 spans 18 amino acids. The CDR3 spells CGSSPSSIQDTGRETQYF. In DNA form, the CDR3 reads TGTGGCAGCAGCCCTAGTTCAATCCAGGATACTGGGCGGGAGACCCAGTACTTC.

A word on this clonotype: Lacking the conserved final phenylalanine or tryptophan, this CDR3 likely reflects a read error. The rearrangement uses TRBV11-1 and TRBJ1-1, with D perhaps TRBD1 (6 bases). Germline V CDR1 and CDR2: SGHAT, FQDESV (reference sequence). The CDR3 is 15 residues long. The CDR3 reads CASRLAGAGNTEAFL. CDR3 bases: TGCGCCAGCCGCTTAGCAGGGGCTGGGAACACTGAAGCTTTCTTA.

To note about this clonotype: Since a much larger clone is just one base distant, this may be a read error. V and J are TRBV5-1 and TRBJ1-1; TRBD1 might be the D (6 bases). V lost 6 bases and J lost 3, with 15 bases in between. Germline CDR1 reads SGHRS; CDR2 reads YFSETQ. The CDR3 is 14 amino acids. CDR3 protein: CASNRGLVDTEAFF. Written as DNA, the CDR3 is TGCGCCAGCAATCGGGGGCTTGTGGACACTGAAGCTTTCTTT.

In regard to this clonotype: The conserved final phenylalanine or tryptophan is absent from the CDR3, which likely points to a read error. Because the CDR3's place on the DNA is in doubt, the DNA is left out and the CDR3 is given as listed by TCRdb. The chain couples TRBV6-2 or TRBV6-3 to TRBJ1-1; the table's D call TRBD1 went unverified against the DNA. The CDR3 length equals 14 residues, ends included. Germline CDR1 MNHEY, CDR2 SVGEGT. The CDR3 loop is CASSWTEGNTEAFY.

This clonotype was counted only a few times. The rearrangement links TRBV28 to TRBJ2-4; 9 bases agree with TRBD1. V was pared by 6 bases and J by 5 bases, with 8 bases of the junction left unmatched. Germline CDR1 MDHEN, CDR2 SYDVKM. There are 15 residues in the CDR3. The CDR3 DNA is TGTGCCAGCAGCGGGACAGGGCTGGGAGAAAACATTCAGTACTTC. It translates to CASSGTGLGENIQYF.

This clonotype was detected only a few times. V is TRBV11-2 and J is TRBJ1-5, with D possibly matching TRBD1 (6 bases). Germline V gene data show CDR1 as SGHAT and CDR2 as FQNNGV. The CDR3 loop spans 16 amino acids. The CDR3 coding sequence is TGTGATAGCATCCTAAAAGGGGGACTGACGAATCAGCCCCAGCATTTT. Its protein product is CDSILKGGLTNQPQHF.

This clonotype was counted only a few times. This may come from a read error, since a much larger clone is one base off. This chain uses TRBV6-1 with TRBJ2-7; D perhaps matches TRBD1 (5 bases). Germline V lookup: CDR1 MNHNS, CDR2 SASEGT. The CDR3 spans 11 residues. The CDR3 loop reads CTSRTTYEQYF. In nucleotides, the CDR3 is TGTACCAGCAGGACAACCTACGAGCAGTACTTC.

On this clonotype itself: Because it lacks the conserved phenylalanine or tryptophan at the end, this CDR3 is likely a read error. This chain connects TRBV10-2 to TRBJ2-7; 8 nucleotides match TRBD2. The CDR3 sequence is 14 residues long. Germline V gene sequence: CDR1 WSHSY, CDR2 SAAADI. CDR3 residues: CASSESGLGYEQYL. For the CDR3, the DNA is TGCGCCAGTAGTGAGTCGGGACTAGGGTACGAGCAGTACCTC.

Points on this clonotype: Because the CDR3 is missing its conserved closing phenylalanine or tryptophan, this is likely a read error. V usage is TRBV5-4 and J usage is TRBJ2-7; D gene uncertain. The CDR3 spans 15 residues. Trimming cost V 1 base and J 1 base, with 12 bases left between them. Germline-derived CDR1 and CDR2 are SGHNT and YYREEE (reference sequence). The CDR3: CASSLFGGPSYEQYL. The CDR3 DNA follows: TGTGCCAGCAGCTTGTTCGGTGGCCCATCCTACGAGCAGTACTTG.

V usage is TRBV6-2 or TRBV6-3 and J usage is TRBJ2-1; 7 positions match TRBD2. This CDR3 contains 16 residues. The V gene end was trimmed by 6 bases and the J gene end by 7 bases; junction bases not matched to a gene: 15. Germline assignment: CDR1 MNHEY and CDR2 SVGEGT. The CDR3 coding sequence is TGTGCCAGCAGCCCCTTCTGGTGGGAGGGCCAGAATGAGCAGTTCTTC. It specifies CASSPFWWEGQNEQFF.

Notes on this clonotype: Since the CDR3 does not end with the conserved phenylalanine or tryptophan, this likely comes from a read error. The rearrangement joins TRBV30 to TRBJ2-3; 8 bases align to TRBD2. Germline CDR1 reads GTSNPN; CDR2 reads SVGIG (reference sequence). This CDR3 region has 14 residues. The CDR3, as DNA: TGTGCCTGGAGCCGACTAGCGTTCACAGATACTCAGTATCTT. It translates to CAWSRLAFTDTQYL.

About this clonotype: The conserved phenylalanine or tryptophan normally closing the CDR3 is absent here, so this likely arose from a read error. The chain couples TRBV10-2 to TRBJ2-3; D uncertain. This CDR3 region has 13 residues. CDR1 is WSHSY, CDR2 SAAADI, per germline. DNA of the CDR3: TGCGCCAGCGGGAATGCGTGCACATATACGCAGTATTAT. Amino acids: CASGNACTYTQYY.

The CDR3 sequence: CASSLNMGHTEAFF. CDR3 coding DNA: TGTGCCAGCAGTCTGAATATGGGGCACACTGAAGCTTTCTTT. This sequence joins TRBV12-3 or TRBV12-4 and TRBJ1-1, with D possibly being TRBD1 (5 bases). This CDR3 is built from 14 residues. Trimming shortened V by 5 bases and J by 3 bases, and 13 bases separated the two germline ends.

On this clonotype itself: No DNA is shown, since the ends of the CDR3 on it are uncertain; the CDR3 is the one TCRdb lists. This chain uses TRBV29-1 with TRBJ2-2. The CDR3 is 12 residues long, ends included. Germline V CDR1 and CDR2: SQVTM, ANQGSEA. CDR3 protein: CSVGMGTGELFF.

CDR3: CANSPGSSETYNEQFF. As DNA, the CDR3 is TGTGCCAATAGCCCAGGCAGTAGCGAGACCTACAATGAGCAGTTCTTC. V gene TRBV11-1 combines with J gene TRBJ2-1; D is possibly TRBD2 (5 bases). Germline CDR1 is SGHAT and CDR2 is FQDESV (reference sequence). Trimming took off 10 bases at V and 2 bases at J, with 21 bases between the two ends. The CDR3 loop spans 16 amino acids.

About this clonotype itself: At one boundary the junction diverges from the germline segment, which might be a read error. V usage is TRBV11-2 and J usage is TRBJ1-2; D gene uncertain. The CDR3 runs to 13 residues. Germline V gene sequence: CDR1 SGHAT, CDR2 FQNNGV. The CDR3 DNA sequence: TGTACCAGCAGCATAGATCCGGGAGGAGGCTACACCTTC. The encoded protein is CTSSIDPGGGYTF.

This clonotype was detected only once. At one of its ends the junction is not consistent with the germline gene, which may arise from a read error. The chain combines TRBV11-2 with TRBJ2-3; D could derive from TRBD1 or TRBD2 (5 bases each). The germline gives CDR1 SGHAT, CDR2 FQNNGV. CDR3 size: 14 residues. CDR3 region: CASSPPGRAETQYF. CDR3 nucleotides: TGTGCTAGCAGCCCCCCGGGACGGGCAGAGACGCAGTATTTT.

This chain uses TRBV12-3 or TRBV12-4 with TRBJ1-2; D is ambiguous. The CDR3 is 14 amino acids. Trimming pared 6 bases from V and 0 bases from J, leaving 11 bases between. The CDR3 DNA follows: TGTGCCAGCAGACTCTCGGGGACTAACTATGGCTACACCTTC. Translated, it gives CASRLSGTNYGYTF.

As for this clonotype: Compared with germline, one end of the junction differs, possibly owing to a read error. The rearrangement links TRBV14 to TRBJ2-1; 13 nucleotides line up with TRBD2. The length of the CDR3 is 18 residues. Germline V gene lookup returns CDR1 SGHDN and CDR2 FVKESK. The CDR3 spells CATSQDGTSGNPHNEQIF. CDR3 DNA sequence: TGTGCCACCAGCCAAGACGGGACTAGCGGGAACCCCCACAATGAGCAGATCTTC. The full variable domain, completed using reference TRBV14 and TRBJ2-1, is EAGVTQFPSHSVIEKGQTVTLRCDPISGHDNLYWYRRVMGKEIKFLLHFVKESKQDESGMPNNRFLAERTGGTYSTLKVQPAELEDSGVYFCATSQDGTSGNPHNEQIFGPGTRLTVL.

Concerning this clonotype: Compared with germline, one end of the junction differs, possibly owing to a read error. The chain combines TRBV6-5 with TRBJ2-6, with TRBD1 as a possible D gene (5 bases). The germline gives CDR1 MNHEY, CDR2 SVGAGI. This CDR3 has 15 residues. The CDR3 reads CDSSQRGPGTNVLTF. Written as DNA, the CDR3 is TGTGACAGCAGTCAAAGGGGCCCTGGGACCAACGTCCTGACTTTC.

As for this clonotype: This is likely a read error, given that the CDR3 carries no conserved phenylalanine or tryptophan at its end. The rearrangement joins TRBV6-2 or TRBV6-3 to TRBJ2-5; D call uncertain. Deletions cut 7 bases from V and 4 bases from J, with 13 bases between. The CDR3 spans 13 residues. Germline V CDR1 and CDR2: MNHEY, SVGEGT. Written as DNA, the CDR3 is TGTGCCAGCAACTGGGCCCGAAGAGAGACCCAGTACTAC. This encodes CASNWARRETQYY.

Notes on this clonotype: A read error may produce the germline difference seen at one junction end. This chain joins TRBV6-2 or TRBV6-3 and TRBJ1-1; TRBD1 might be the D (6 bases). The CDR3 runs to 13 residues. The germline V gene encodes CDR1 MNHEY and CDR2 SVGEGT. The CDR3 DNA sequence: TGTGGCAGCAGTAAGGGGGTAGTGGCTGTAGCTTTCTTT. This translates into CGSSKGVVAVAFF.